This TCR beta chain is drawn from a study of CD8+ T cells in alopecia areata. Findings and caveats of the study: For lesional scalp, especially alopecia totalis/universalis, clonality was higher than in normal scalp.

Concerning this clone: What it binds is not known.

Losses at the gene ends were 4 bases for V and 5 bases for J; bases not matched to a gene: 9. The CDR3 is made up of 15 amino acids. Germline CDR1 is SGHRS and CDR2 is YFSETQ. Reverse transcribed after extraction, RNA yielded cDNA as the sequencing template. Only in-frame clones appear in the TCRdb table, and some are missing; sequencing was by immunoSEQ multiplex PCR. The table includes approximately 150,000 clones, 55% detected once. The chain uses TRBV5-1 and TRBJ1-1, with TRBD1 matching 9 bases. Sequencing input: CD4+ T cells sorted from blood. This TCR came from a human donor in good health. For the CDR3, the DNA is TGCGCCAGCAGCGGAACAGGGGGCAAGGGTACTGAAGCTTTCTTT. The encoded protein is CASSGTGGKGTEAFF.